Sequencing of this TCR beta chain was carried out in a study of graft-versus-host responses after intestinal transplantation. In the study overall: Recipients had multivisceral, liver-intestinal, or isolated intestinal transplants. Each recipient received anti-thymocyte globulin induction, then tacrolimus and steroids for about three years. General observations from the study: Recipient marrow held GvH clones, some first seen in ileum or blood. Early HvG declines after transplant were associated with peak circulating GvH clone levels.

With respect to this clone: Its specificity is not known. Germline and junction disagree at one end, which may indicate a read error.

Using immunoSEQ multiplex PCR, the repertoire was profiled, and TCRdb retains in-frame clones only, with some absent. The sample carries approximately 5,700 clones, about three quarters recorded once. CDR1 is SGHVS and CDR2 is FQNEAQ in the germline V gene. This CDR3 has 15 amino acids. Intraepithelial and lamina propria lymphocytes were freed from processed graft tissue. Sequences were derived from ileum tissue, sampled just over 230 days after intestinal transplant. This clonotype was sampled from a human patient who received an intestinal transplant, so some T cells may come from the graft donor. The chain recombines TRBV7-8 with TRBJ1-5; 7 bases match TRBD1. The CDR3 here is CASSRDRVSSQPQHF. The CDR3 DNA reads TGTGCCAGCAGCCGAGACAGGGTTAGCAGTCAGCCCCAGCATTTT.